This record concerns one T cell receptor (beta chain) sequence. The source of the sample is a study of glioma-infiltrating T cells after dendritic cell vaccination. Study-wide context: Autologous tumor lysate-pulsed dendritic cell vaccination was given between about 2002 and 2013. Dendritic cell vaccine was injected intradermally three times, biweekly.

Germline CDR1 reads MNHNS; CDR2 reads SASEGT. CDR3 length: 14 amino acids. V gave up 7 bases and J gave up 0 bases; unmatched junction bases: 2. Time point: after dendritic cell vaccination, including at tumor progression/relapse. Libraries were prepared by immunoSEQ multiplex PCR; TCRdb keeps only in-frame clonotypes and omits some of them. The sample lists 100,000 or so clones; 85% to 90% were seen once. The chain links TRBV6-1 to TRBJ2-7, with 11 bases fitting TRBD2. The source of this sequence is a human donor with glioblastoma. The specimen was blood, collected after dendritic cell vaccination. This chain's CDR3 is CASIGTSGSYEQYF. For the CDR3, the DNA is TGTGCCAGCATCGGGACTAGCGGCTCCTACGAGCAGTACTTC.